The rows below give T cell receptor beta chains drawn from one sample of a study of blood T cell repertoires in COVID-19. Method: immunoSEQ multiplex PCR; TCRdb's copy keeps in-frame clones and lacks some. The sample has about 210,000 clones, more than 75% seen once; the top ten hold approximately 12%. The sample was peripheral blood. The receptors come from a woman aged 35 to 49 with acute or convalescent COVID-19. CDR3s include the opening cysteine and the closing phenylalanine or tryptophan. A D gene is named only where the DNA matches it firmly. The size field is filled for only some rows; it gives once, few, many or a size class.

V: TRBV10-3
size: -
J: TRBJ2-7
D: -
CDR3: CATRRDGDYEQYF
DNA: TGTGCCACCCGGAGGGACGGAGACTACGAGCAGTACTTC

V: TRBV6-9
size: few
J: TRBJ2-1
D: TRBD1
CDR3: CASSYYQGGSYGEQFF
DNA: TGTGCCAGCAGTTATTATCAAGGGGGCTCTTATGGTGAGCAGTTCTTC

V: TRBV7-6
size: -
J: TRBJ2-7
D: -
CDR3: CASSFGLGGGFYEQYF
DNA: TGTGCCAGCAGCTTTGGGTTGGGGGGAGGCTTCTACGAGCAGTACTTC

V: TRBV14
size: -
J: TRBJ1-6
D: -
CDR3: CASSRRGTSPLHF
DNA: TGTGCCAGCAGCCGACGAGGAACTTCACCCCTCCACTTT

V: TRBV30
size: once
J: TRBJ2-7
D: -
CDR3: CAWSVRVTTSYEQYF
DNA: TGTGCCTGGAGTGTACGGGTGACTACCTCCTACGAGCAGTACTTC

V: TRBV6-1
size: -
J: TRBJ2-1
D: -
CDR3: CASSELTSSYNEQFF
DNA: TGTGCCAGCAGTGAGTTGACTAGCTCCTACAATGAGCAGTTCTTC

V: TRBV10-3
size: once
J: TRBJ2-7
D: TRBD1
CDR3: CAISTRPGQGGYEQYF
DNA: TGTGCCATCAGTACCAGACCGGGACAGGGGGGCTACGAGCAGTACTTC

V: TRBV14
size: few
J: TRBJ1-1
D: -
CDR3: CASSQDTPGDTEAFF
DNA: TGTGCCAGCAGCCAAGATACCCCAGGGGACACTGAAGCTTTCTTT

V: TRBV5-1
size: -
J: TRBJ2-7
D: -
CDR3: CASSAGQSGEQYF
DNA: TGCGCCAGCAGCGCGGGACAGTCGGGCGAGCAGTACTTC

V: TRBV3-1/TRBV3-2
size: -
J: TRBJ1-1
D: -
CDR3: CASSQRRTAGEAFF
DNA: TGTGCCAGCAGCCAGAGACGGACAGCTGGTGAAGCTTTCTTT

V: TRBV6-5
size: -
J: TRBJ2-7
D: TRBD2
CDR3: CASLGLALSYEQYF
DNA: TGTGCCAGCTTGGGACTAGCGCTTTCCTACGAGCAGTACTTC

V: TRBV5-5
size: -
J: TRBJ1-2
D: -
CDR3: CASSFPTGRTYGYTF
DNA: TGTGCCAGCAGCTTTCCAACAGGGCGGACCTATGGCTACACCTTC

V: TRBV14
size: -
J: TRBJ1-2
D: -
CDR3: CASSQLQGVVGYGYTF
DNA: TGTGCCAGCAGCCAACTACAGGGAGTAGTGGGCTACGGCTACACCTTC

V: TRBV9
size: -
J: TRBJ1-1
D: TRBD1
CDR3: CASSPLAGGLNTEAFF
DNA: TGTGCCAGCAGCCCCCTTGCAGGGGGATTGAACACTGAAGCTTTCTTT

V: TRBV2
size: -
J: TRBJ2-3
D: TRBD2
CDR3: CASSEAAGLTTDTQYF
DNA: TGTGCCAGCAGTGAAGCAGCGGGGCTTACCACAGATACGCAGTATTTT

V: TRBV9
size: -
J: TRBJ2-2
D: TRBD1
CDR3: CASSFRTGMNTGELFF
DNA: TGTGCCAGCAGCTTTAGGACAGGGATGAACACCGGGGAGCTGTTTTTT

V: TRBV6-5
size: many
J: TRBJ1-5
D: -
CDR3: CASQAGGGNQPQHF
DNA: TGTGCCAGCCAAGCGGGCGGAGGTAATCAGCCCCAGCATTTT

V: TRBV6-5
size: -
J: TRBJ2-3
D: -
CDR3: CASSYSIGRADTQYF
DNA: TGTGCCAGCAGTTACTCGATTGGCAGGGCAGATACGCAGTATTTT

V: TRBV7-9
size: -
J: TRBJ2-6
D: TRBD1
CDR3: CASSPTGGVSGANVLTF
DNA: TGTGCCAGCAGCCCGACAGGGGGCGTTTCTGGGGCCAACGTCCTGACTTTC

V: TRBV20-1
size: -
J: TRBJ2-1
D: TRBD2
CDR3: CSASKPGLAGGKQFF
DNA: TGCAGTGCTAGTAAACCGGGACTAGCGGGGGGGAAGCAGTTCTTC

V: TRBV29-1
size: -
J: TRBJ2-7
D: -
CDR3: CSVRETYEQYF
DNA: TGCAGCGTCAGGGAAACCTACGAGCAGTACTTC

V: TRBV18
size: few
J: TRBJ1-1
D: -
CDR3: CASSPPSGSTEAFF
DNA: TGTGCCAGCTCACCACCCTCTGGGAGCACTGAAGCTTTCTTT

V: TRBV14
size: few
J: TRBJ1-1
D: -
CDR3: CASSQDTTGAADTDTEAFF
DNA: TGTGCCAGCAGCCAAGATACTACGGGAGCGGCAGATACTGACACTGAAGCTTTCTTT

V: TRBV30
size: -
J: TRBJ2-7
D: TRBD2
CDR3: CAWSVIGSSGSKRYEQYF
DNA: TGTGCCTGGAGTGTAATAGGTTCTAGCGGGAGTAAAAGGTACGAGCAGTACTTC

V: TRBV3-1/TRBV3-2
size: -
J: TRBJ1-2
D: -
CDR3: CASSRTEPANYGYTF
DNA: TGTGCCAGCAGCCGGACAGAACCAGCTAACTATGGCTACACCTTC

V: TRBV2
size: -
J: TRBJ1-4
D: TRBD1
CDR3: CASSEVGTGVEKLFF
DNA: TGTGCCAGCAGTGAAGTAGGGACAGGGGTAGAAAAACTGTTTTTT

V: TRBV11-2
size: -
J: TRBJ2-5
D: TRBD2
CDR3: CASSDPIAGGLMETQYF
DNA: TGTGCCAGCAGCGACCCCATAGCGGGAGGTTTAATGGAGACCCAGTACTTC

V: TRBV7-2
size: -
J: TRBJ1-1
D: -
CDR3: CASSLQAGVTEAFF
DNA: TGTGCCAGCAGCTTACAGGCAGGGGTCACTGAAGCTTTCTTT

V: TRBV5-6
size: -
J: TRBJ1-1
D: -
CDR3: CASSPRPYTENTEAFF
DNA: TGTGCCAGCAGCCCACGGCCCTATACAGAGAACACTGAAGCTTTCTTT

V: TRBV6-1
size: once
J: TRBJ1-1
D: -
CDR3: CASSPGGKGPEAFF
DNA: TGTGCCAGCAGTCCGGGAGGAAAGGGACCCGAAGCTTTCTTT

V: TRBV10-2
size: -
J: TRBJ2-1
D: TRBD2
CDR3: CASSAATSGRAHEQFF
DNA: TGCGCCAGCAGTGCCGCAACTAGCGGGAGGGCCCATGAGCAGTTCTTC

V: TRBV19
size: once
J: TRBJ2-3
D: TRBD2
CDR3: CASTNTGTSGRSQDTQYF
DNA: TGTGCCAGTACCAATACCGGGACTAGCGGGAGGTCTCAAGATACGCAGTATTTT